The 28 T cell receptor beta chains given below trace back to one sample, sequenced in a study of cytomegalovirus exposure and HLA in healthy donors. PCR amplification relied on 60 Vbeta primers (plus 13 Jbeta primers). TCRdb's table, derived via immunoSEQ multiplex PCR, lists solely in-frame clones and lacks some. The repertoire holds 150,000 or so clones, with 75% to 85% as singletons. The sample comprised PBMCs. The origin of the receptors is a female donor in good health and CMV-seronegative.

V gene TRBV2 combines with J gene TRBJ1-5; 8 nucleotides align to TRBD1. Germline lookup yields CDR1 SNHLY and CDR2 FYNNEI. J gave up 16 bases and V 4 bases, and 12 bases lay outside the gene matches. There are 13 residues in the CDR3. The CDR3 loop reads CASSVFEGTGGHF. The DNA for the CDR3 is TGTGCCAGCAGTGTTTTCGAGGGGACAGGAGGACATTTT.

J is TRBJ2-1 and V is TRBV27, with 7 nucleotides matching TRBD2. V was pared by 4 bases and J by 4 bases, with 7 bases of the junction left unmatched. Germline-derived CDR1 and CDR2 are MNHEY and SMNVEV (reference sequence). This CDR3 contains 15 residues. The CDR3: CASSSRLAPYNEQFF. The CDR3 DNA reads TGTGCCAGCAGTTCCCGACTAGCACCATACAATGAGCAGTTCTTC.

V and J are TRBV4-2 and TRBJ1-2; maybe TRBD1 (6 bases). Germline CDR1 reads LGHNA; CDR2 reads YNFKEQ. The CDR3 is 15 residues long. V was clipped by 0 bases and J by 4 bases, with 12 bases between them. The CDR3 here is CASSQDSYRAYGYTF. For the CDR3, the DNA is TGTGCCAGCAGCCAAGATAGCTACAGGGCCTATGGCTACACCTTC.

The chain employs TRBV29-1 and TRBJ1-2, with 12 bases identical to TRBD1. The J segment lost 8 bases and the V segment lost 0 bases, leaving 13 bases of the junction unmatched. This CDR3 spans 17 amino acids. Germline V gives CDR1 SQVTM, CDR2 ANQGSEA. As DNA, the CDR3 is TGCAGCGTTGAAGATGGGGTTCGGGACAGGGGGCGTGTAGGCTACACCTTC. Its translation: CSVEDGVRDRGRVGYTF.

This chain links TRBV30 with TRBJ2-2; D perhaps matches TRBD2 (5 bases). The germline gives CDR1 GTSNPN, CDR2 SVGIG (reference sequence). The CDR3 covers 14 residues. Deletions cut 1 base from V and 4 bases from J, with 10 bases between. CDR3 protein: CAWSGPGSTGELFF. CDR3 in DNA: TGTGCCTGGAGTGGACCGGGGAGCACCGGGGAGCTGTTTTTT. Full variable domain (outside the CDR3, taken from reference TRBV30 and TRBJ2-2): SQTIHQWPATLVQPVGSPLSLECTVEGTSNPNLYWYRQAAGRGLQLLFYSVGIGQISSEVPQNLSASRPQDRQFILSSKKLLLSDSGFYLCAWSGPGSTGELFFGEGSRLTVL.

This chain links TRBV30 with TRBJ2-7; perhaps TRBD2 as D (7 bases). Trimming stripped 6 bases from V and 7 bases from J, with 16 bases between. Germline V gene lookup returns CDR1 GTSNPN and CDR2 SVGIG (reference sequence). This CDR3 is built from 12 residues. The CDR3 DNA is TGTGCCTGTGATGGGGGGGCTCGAGAGCAGTACTTC. This gives the protein CACDGGAREQYF. The full variable domain, in which reference TRBV30 and TRBJ2-7 provide the parts outside the CDR3, is SQTIHQWPATLVQPVGSPLSLECTVEGTSNPNLYWYRQAAGRGLQLLFYSVGIGQISSEVPQNLSASRPQDRQFILSSKKLLLSDSGFYLCACDGGAREQYFGPGTRLTVT.

The chain joins TRBV18 to TRBJ2-3, with TRBD2 matching over 10 bases. Per the germline V gene, CDR1 is KGHSH and CDR2 is LQKENI. V gave up 2 bases and J gave up 4 bases; unmatched junction bases: 9. The CDR3 contains 17 residues. In DNA form, the CDR3 reads TGTGCCAGCTCACCAAACGGGCTAGCGGGAGTATCAGATACGCAGTATTTT. Translating it yields CASSPNGLAGVSDTQYF.

The chain carries TRBV25-1 and TRBJ2-7; TRBD2 is a possible D gene (5 bases). Looked up from germline, CDR1 is MGHDK and CDR2 is SYGVNS. The CDR3 sequence is 14 residues long. Trimming shortened V by 3 bases and J by 2 bases, and 11 bases separated the two germline ends. CDR3 nucleotide sequence: TGTGCCAGCAGTGACGGAGGCATACCCTACGAGCAGTACTTC. It is translated as CASSDGGIPYEQYF.

V and J are TRBV28 and TRBJ2-7; 7 nucleotides match TRBD1. The J segment lost 0 bases and the V segment lost 5 bases, leaving 7 bases of the junction unmatched. This CDR3 is 15 amino acids long. CDR1 and CDR2 from the germline V gene are MDHEN and SYDVKM. CDR3 sequence (DNA): TGTGCCAGCAGTGCACCAGGGGGACGCTCCTACGAGCAGTACTTC. Translated: CASSAPGGRSYEQYF.

The gene calls are TRBV10-3 and TRBJ2-2; 8 positions agree with TRBD1. J lost 0 bases, V lost 10 bases, and 4 bases had no gene match. Per germline, CDR1 ENHRY and CDR2 SYGVKD. This CDR3 comprises 14 residues. CDR3 coding DNA: TGTGCCACCGACAGGGGAGCGAACACCGGGGAGCTGTTTTTT. Protein product: CATDRGANTGELFF.

Only one count was recorded for this clone. The rearrangement uses TRBV2 and TRBJ1-5; weak D call: TRBD1 (6 bases). This CDR3 has 16 amino acids. Trimming took 1 base from V and 0 from J, leaving 10 bases between them. Germline V CDR1 and CDR2: SNHLY, FYNNEI. Here the CDR3 reads CASSEEAGVSNQPQHF. In DNA, the CDR3 is TGTGCCAGCAGTGAAGAGGCAGGGGTTAGCAATCAGCCCCAGCATTTT.

The chain couples TRBV9 to TRBJ2-3; possibly TRBD1 for D (6 bases). Trimming pared 3 bases from V and 2 bases from J, leaving 10 bases between. In germline, CDR1 is SGDLS, CDR2 YYNGEE. The CDR3 runs to 14 residues. The CDR3 reads CASSAHRATDTQYF. The CDR3 coding sequence is TGTGCCAGCAGCGCCCACAGGGCCACAGATACGCAGTATTTT.

The chain is built from TRBV21-1 and TRBJ2-2; the D call TRBD1 from the table was never checked on the DNA. TRBV21-1 is a pseudogene segment. The CDR3 is 18 amino acids. CDR3 bases: TGTGCCAGCAGCAAGCCCGGAAATGGGGGCAAGAACACCGGGGAGCTGTTTTTT. Translating gives CASSKPGNGGKNTGELFF.

The rearrangement uses TRBV18 and TRBJ2-6; 10 bases are a match to TRBD1. Germline values: CDR1 KGHSH, CDR2 LQKENI. V trimming: 4 bases; J trimming: 1 base; junction bases outside the gene matches: 10. The CDR3 has 19 residues. The CDR3 here is CASSLVGRGQGSGANVLTF. The CDR3 DNA reads TGTGCCAGCTCACTCGTCGGCAGGGGACAGGGGTCTGGGGCCAACGTCCTGACTTTC.

The rearrangement uses TRBV7-9 and TRBJ1-2; TRBD1 matches at 7 bases. From germline, CDR1 is SEHNR and CDR2 FQNEAQ (reference sequence). V shed 3 bases, J shed 0 bases, and the junction held 7 bases outside the gene matches. CDR3 length equals 16 residues. In nucleotides, the CDR3 is TGTGCCAGCAGCTTGCACCGGGACAGCCCTAACTATGGCTACACCTTC. Encoded protein: CASSLHRDSPNYGYTF.

The rearrangement joins TRBV15 to TRBJ2-7, with D tentatively TRBD2 (6 bases). The germline gives CDR1 LNHNV, CDR2 YYDKDF (reference sequence). The CDR3 totals 15 residues. Trimming left V 0 bases short and J 3 bases short, with 12 bases between. CDR3 bases: TGTGCCACCAGCAGAGACTCTAGCGAGTTCTACGAGCAGTACTTC. It is translated as CATSRDSSEFYEQYF.

As concerns this clone: The sample has other DNA sequences that encode this CDR3 too. The rearrangement links TRBV7-2 to TRBJ1-1, with D unclear. The CDR3 runs 14 residues. Deletions cut 0 bases from V and 0 bases from J, with 5 bases between. Germline V gene data show CDR1 as SGHTA and CDR2 as FQGNSA. The CDR3 DNA reads TGTGCCAGCAGCTTAGCGGGCTTGAACACTGAAGCTTTCTTT. It specifies CASSLAGLNTEAFF.

This clone was detected only once. J is TRBJ2-5 and V is TRBV4-1, with 8 bases aligning to TRBD1. The CDR3 is made up of 17 amino acids. From germline, CDR1 is MGHRA and CDR2 YSYEKL. V gave up 3 bases and J gave up 4 bases; unmatched junction bases: 13. The CDR3: CASSHGQGPRGTETQYF. The CDR3, as DNA: TGCGCCAGCAGCCACGGACAGGGCCCCAGGGGGACAGAGACCCAGTACTTC.

The J gene is TRBJ1-1, the V gene TRBV4-3, with D perhaps TRBD1 (6 bases). The V gene's germline CDR1 is LGHNA and CDR2 YSLEER. The CDR3 consists of 15 residues. V lost 0 bases and J lost 0, with 8 bases in between. DNA for the CDR3: TGCGCCAGCAGCCAAGAGGGGGCTTTGAACACTGAAGCTTTCTTT. Translated: CASSQEGALNTEAFF.

This clone occurred a few times. The chain employs TRBV19 and TRBJ1-3; unclear D gene. Trimming removed 1 base at V and 0 bases at J, with 7 bases between. Germline loops: CDR1 LNHDA, CDR2 SQIVND (reference sequence). The CDR3 has 15 amino acids. CDR3 loop: CASSIVAVSGNTIYF. The CDR3 nucleotides are TGTGCCAGTAGTATAGTCGCGGTCTCTGGAAACACCATATATTTT.

CDR3 in DNA: TGTGCCAGCAGCTTTCAGACGGGACTTGAGAGGGCTGAAGCTTTCTTT. This sequence encodes CASSFQTGLERAEAFF. The V call is TRBV7-9, the J call TRBJ1-1; D might be TRBD1 (5 bases). The CDR3 is made up of 16 amino acids. From germline, CDR1 is SEHNR and CDR2 FQNEAQ (reference sequence). V lost 3 bases and J lost 6, with 20 bases in between.

The sample holds one count of this clone. The chain employs TRBV27 and TRBJ2-3; maybe TRBD1 (5 bases). From germline, CDR1 is MNHEY and CDR2 SMNVEV (reference sequence). V was cut by 3 bases and J by 5 bases, with 12 bases left in between. The CDR3 totals 14 residues. The CDR3 region has the DNA TGTGCCAGCAGTTTTAGGCAGGGTGTAGATACGCAGTATTTT. This sequence encodes CASSFRQGVDTQYF.

The chain has TRBV7-2 and TRBJ2-1; 13 bases line up with TRBD2. Germline V lookup: CDR1 SGHTA, CDR2 FQGNSA. The CDR3 runs to 16 residues. Trimming at V came to 4 bases and at J to 8 bases, leaving 8 bases not matched to a gene. The CDR3 nucleotides read TGTGCCAGCAGCTCGTCCCCGGGACTAGCGGGGCATGAGCAGTTCTTC. Encoded protein: CASSSSPGLAGHEQFF.

The chain is built from TRBV29-1 and TRBJ2-5, with 11 positions matching TRBD1. The germline gives CDR1 SQVTM, CDR2 ANQGSEA. J lost 5 bases, V lost 6 bases, and 5 bases had no gene match. The CDR3 covers 13 residues. CDR3: CSVVRTGGETQYF. DNA for the CDR3: TGCAGCGTCGTTAGGACAGGGGGCGAGACCCAGTACTTC.

The chain is built from TRBV6-5 and TRBJ2-7, with 7 bases identical to TRBD1. Germline trimming cut 6 bases from V and 2 bases from J; bases unmatched to any gene: 10. This CDR3 region has 15 residues. Germline CDR1 MNHEY, CDR2 SVGAGI. The CDR3 protein is CASRFFGQAPYEQYF. The CDR3 nucleotides are TGTGCCAGCAGATTCTTTGGACAGGCTCCCTACGAGCAGTACTTC.

The chain recombines TRBV19 with TRBJ1-2; TRBD1 agrees at 7 bases. The CDR3 totals 15 residues. Germline V gene sequence: CDR1 LNHDA, CDR2 SQIVND (reference sequence). Trimming cost V 7 bases and J 6 bases; bases outside gene matches: 14. CDR3 nucleotide sequence: TGTGCCAGTACCACCCTGAGAAGGGGGCTGAATGGCTACACCTTC. Its protein is CASTTLRRGLNGYTF.

The V gene is TRBV29-1, the J gene TRBJ1-2, with TRBD1 matching over 11 bases. The junction had 4 bases not matched to a gene; V was cut back by 4 bases and J by 6 bases. The CDR3 contains 13 residues. Germline CDR1 SQVTM, CDR2 ANQGSEA. CDR3 protein: CSVAGTGGNGYTF. DNA for the CDR3: TGCAGCGTTGCCGGGACAGGGGGAAATGGCTACACCTTC.

The V and J genes are TRBV15 and TRBJ2-7; 10 nucleotides match TRBD2. The CDR3 has 18 residues. CDR1 and CDR2 (germline): LNHNV, YYDKDF (reference sequence). The V gene end was trimmed by 5 bases and the J gene end by 2 bases; junction bases not matched to a gene: 15. CDR3 amino acids: CATSLHGPRTSGPYEQYF. The CDR3 bases are TGTGCCACCAGCCTACACGGACCGCGGACTAGCGGCCCCTACGAGCAGTACTTC.